This record concerns one TCR beta chain sequence. As yet, its antigen is unknown. The sample belongs to a study of T cell responses to AZD1222 COVID-19 vaccine. Notes on the study in general: Seropositive at baseline were only a handful of AZD1222 recipients.

Germline trimming cut 2 bases from V and 0 bases from J; bases unmatched to any gene: 8. Per germline, CDR1 MNHEY and CDR2 SMNVEV (reference sequence). CDR3 length: 17 amino acids. Sequencing was performed with immunoSEQ multiplex PCR; in TCRdb, only in-frame clones are kept and a portion is missing. In the table there are some 140,000 clones, 92% of which are singletons. The receptor comes from an adult in good health. The rearrangement uses TRBV27 and TRBJ2-3; 7 bases agree with TRBD1. The starting material was peripheral blood, obtained on day 0 of AZD1222 vaccination. The CDR3 loop is CASSLLRVGQSTDTQYF. Written as DNA, the CDR3 is TGTGCCAGCAGTTTACTCCGAGTGGGACAGAGCACAGATACGCAGTATTTT.